These 30 T cell receptor beta chains came from one sample sequenced in a study of PD-L1 blockade in urothelial cancer. TCRdb's table, derived via immunoSEQ multiplex PCR, lists solely in-frame clones and lacks some. The sample contains about 52,000 clones, about 72% of which appear only once. The sample in question was PBMCs, obtained around atezolizumab (anti-PD-L1) treatment. These receptor sequences come from a man aged 65 to 85 with urothelial cancer.

The rearrangement uses TRBV7-6 and TRBJ1-4; 7 bases are a match to TRBD1. CDR1 SGHVS and CDR2 FNYEAQ come from the germline V gene. This CDR3 has 14 residues. V lost 5 bases to trimming and J lost 8 bases; unmatched junction nucleotides: 8. CDR3 sequence reads: CASSRDSEGEKLFF. CDR3 nucleotide sequence: TGTGCCAGCAGCAGGGACAGCGAGGGGGAAAAACTGTTTTTT. Together with reference TRBV7-6 and TRBJ1-4, the CDR3 gives the full variable domain: GAGVSQSPRYKVTKRGQDVALRCDPISGHVSLYWYRQALGQGPEFLTYFNYEAQQDKSGLPNDRFSAERPEGSISTLTIQRTEQRDSAMYRCASSRDSEGEKLFFGSGTQLSVL.

This clone was seen a single time. V usage is TRBV25-1 and J usage is TRBJ2-5, with 9 bases matching TRBD2. V gave up 4 bases and J gave up 7 bases; unmatched junction bases: 10. CDR1 and CDR2 from the germline V gene are MGHDK and SYGVNS. This CDR3 region has 15 residues. The CDR3 reads CASSATFSGGRTQYF. Here the CDR3 DNA reads TGTGCCAGCAGTGCCACCTTCAGCGGGGGGAGGACCCAGTACTTC. Looking up the rest from reference TRBV25-1 and TRBJ2-5 gives the full variable domain: EADIYQTPRYLVIGTGKKITLECSQTMGHDKMYWYQQDPGMELHLIHYSYGVNSTEKGDLSSESTVSRIRTEHFPLTLESARPSHTSQYLCASSATFSGGRTQYFGPGTRLLVL.

V is TRBV28 and J is TRBJ2-7; D possibly corresponds to TRBD1 (6 bases). Germline assignment: CDR1 MDHEN and CDR2 SYDVKM. CDR3 size: 14 residues. V was cut by 5 bases and J by 5 bases, with 16 bases left in between. The CDR3 region has the DNA TGTGCCAGCAGTCCCAGGGGAATGCGGAACGAGCAGTACTTC. It codes for CASSPRGMRNEQYF.

The sample holds a few counts of this clone. The chain couples TRBV7-8 to TRBJ2-1, with 8 bases lining up with TRBD2. V was pared by 1 base and J by 10 bases, with 12 bases of the junction left unmatched. The V gene's germline CDR1 is SGHVS and CDR2 FQNEAQ. The CDR3 extends over 16 amino acids. This CDR3 is CASSLVGGGRQIEQFF. Here the CDR3 DNA reads TGTGCCAGCAGCTTAGTCGGGGGGGGTCGGCAGATAGAGCAGTTCTTC.

The J gene is TRBJ2-3, the V gene TRBV2; TRBD2 is a possible D gene (6 bases). Germline V gene sequence: CDR1 SNHLY, CDR2 FYNNEI. V was trimmed by 5 bases and J by 0 bases, leaving 9 bases between them. This CDR3 is 14 amino acids long. The CDR3 reads CASSPGLSTDTQYF. Written as DNA, the CDR3 is TGTGCCAGCAGTCCGGGACTGAGCACAGATACGCAGTATTTT.

The rearrangement links TRBV28 to TRBJ1-2, with D hard to call. This CDR3 has 14 residues. Germline loops: CDR1 MDHEN, CDR2 SYDVKM. The germline V and J ends were trimmed by 6 bases and 4 bases, with 15 bases remaining between them. CDR3: CASRPERVLYGYTF. The CDR3 DNA reads as TGTGCCAGCAGACCCGAGAGGGTGCTCTATGGCTACACCTTC.

This chain connects TRBV11-3 to TRBJ2-2; TRBD2 is a possible D gene (5 bases). CDR1 is SGHNT and CDR2 is YENEEA in the germline V gene. The V gene lost 4 bases and the J gene lost 2 bases, with 5 bases spanning the gap. CDR3 length: 13 amino acids. CDR3 nucleotide sequence: TGTGCCAGCAGCTCTAGCAACACCGGGGAGCTGTTTTTT. As protein: CASSSSNTGELFF. The variable domain in full, with the rest retrieved from reference TRBV11-3 and TRBJ2-2, is EAGVVQSPRYKIIEKKQPVAFWCNPISGHNTLYWYLQNLGQGPELLIRYENEEAVDDSQLPKDRFSAERLKGVDSTLKIQPAELGDSAVYLCASSSSNTGELFFGEGSRLTVL.

The chain has TRBV6-5 and TRBJ1-3, with D perhaps matching TRBD1 (5 bases). Germline V gene data show CDR1 as MNHEY and CDR2 as SVGAGI. This CDR3 spans 15 amino acids. V was clipped by 8 bases and J by 1 base, with 15 bases between them. Here the CDR3 reads CASGGGTYSGNTIYF. The DNA for the CDR3 is TGTGCCAGCGGGGGGGGGACTTATTCTGGAAACACCATATATTTT.

This clone appeared a few times. A read error may account for a junction end that differs from germline. The chain links TRBV4-1 to TRBJ2-7; 9 nucleotides match TRBD2. Germline CDR1 MGHRA, CDR2 YSYEKL. The length of the CDR3 is 15 residues. DNA for the CDR3: TGCGCCAGCAGCGAAGAACTAGCGGGTACTTACGAGCAGTACTTC. Amino acid sequence: CASSEELAGTYEQYF.

CDR3 DNA: TGTGCCAGCAGCCATGGACAGCTTAATGAAAAACTGTTTTTT. Translating gives CASSHGQLNEKLFF. This chain joins TRBV14 and TRBJ1-4; D is possibly TRBD1 (6 bases). The V end lost 3 bases, the J end lost 4 bases, and 9 bases lay between the germline ends. Germline V lookup: CDR1 SGHDN, CDR2 FVKESK. This CDR3 contains 14 residues.

The chain links TRBV7-2 to TRBJ1-2, with 7 positions matching TRBD1. Looked up from germline, CDR1 is SGHTA and CDR2 is FQGNSA. With 2 bases clipped from V and 3 bases from J, the junction kept 12 bases outside the gene matches. The CDR3 length is 17 residues. CDR3 nucleotide sequence: TGTGCCAGCAGCTTAACAGGGACAGAGATCCGACACTATGGCTACACCTTC. It translates to CASSLTGTEIRHYGYTF.

This clone was counted a few times. This chain connects TRBV2 to TRBJ1-1, with 8 bases matching TRBD1. The V gene's germline CDR1 is SNHLY and CDR2 FYNNEI. This CDR3 has 13 residues. V shed 7 bases and J 5 bases; nucleotides not matched to a gene: 6. CDR3 amino acids: CASIPTGVTEAFF. CDR3 nucleotide sequence: TGTGCCAGCATCCCGACAGGGGTGACTGAAGCTTTCTTT.

J is TRBJ2-1 and V is TRBV5-8; TRBD2 might be the D (6 bases). Trimming left V 3 bases short and J 2 bases short, with 15 bases between. Germline lookup yields CDR1 SGHTS and CDR2 YDEGEE. The CDR3 loop spans 16 amino acids. The CDR3 DNA reads as TGTGCCAGCAGCTCCCTGGGGCGGGGTACCTACAATGAGCAGTTCTTC. Amino acids: CASSSLGRGTYNEQFF.

The chain is built from TRBV29-1 and TRBJ2-3, with a weak D call TRBD1 (5 bases). V was trimmed by 8 bases and J by 6 bases, leaving 18 bases between them. CDR1 and CDR2 from the germline V gene are SQVTM and ANQGSEA. The length of the CDR3 is 13 residues. CDR3 loop: CSFVRGSGDTQYF. CDR3 sequence (DNA): TGCAGCTTTGTAAGGGGTTCTGGGGATACGCAGTATTTT.

The rearrangement links TRBV5-6 to TRBJ1-3; a weak D match, TRBD1 (6 bases). V lost 2 bases and J lost 4, with 10 bases in between. From germline, CDR1 is SGHDT and CDR2 YYEEEE. The CDR3 extends over 14 amino acids. The CDR3 reads CASSFQGPGNTIYF. CDR3 bases: TGTGCCAGCAGCTTTCAGGGGCCCGGAAACACCATATATTTT.

The chain uses TRBV27 and TRBJ2-5, with a possible D match to TRBD1 (6 bases). Trimming took off 6 bases at V and 5 bases at J, with 16 bases between the two ends. Germline V CDR1 and CDR2: MNHEY, SMNVEV (reference sequence). This CDR3 is built from 14 residues. This CDR3 reads CASSQQGGSETQYF. In DNA form, the CDR3 reads TGTGCCAGCAGCCAGCAAGGGGGTAGCGAGACCCAGTACTTC.

The chain carries TRBV9 and TRBJ1-5; D unclear. CDR3 size: 14 residues. The V gene lost 0 bases and the J gene lost 4 bases, with 8 bases spanning the gap. Germline V lookup: CDR1 SGDLS, CDR2 YYNGEE. The CDR3 coding sequence is TGTGCCAGCAGCGTAGGTCGGGGTAATCAGCCCCAGCATTTT. Translated: CASSVGRGNQPQHF.

V usage is TRBV7-6 and J usage is TRBJ2-2; D gene ambiguous. Germline V gene data show CDR1 as SGHVS and CDR2 as FNYEAQ. The CDR3 runs to 12 residues. The germline V and J ends were trimmed by 2 bases and 5 bases, with 3 bases remaining between them. CDR3 in DNA: TGTGCCAGCAGCTTACAAACCGGGGAGCTGTTTTTT. It translates to CASSLQTGELFF.

This clone was recorded only once. The chain joins TRBV27 to TRBJ1-1; no clear D. The CDR3 is 12 amino acids. Germline assignment: CDR1 MNHEY and CDR2 SMNVEV (reference sequence). Trimming removed 4 bases at V and 1 base at J, with 4 bases between. The CDR3 bases are TGTGCCAGCAGTTCGTGGAACACTGAAGCTTTCTTT. Its translation is CASSSWNTEAFF.

The chain is built from TRBV14 and TRBJ1-1; D not certain. CDR3 length: 13 residues. V lost 3 bases and J lost 1, with 6 bases in between. Per the germline V gene, CDR1 is SGHDN and CDR2 is FVKESK. The CDR3 loop reads CASSQTPNTEAFF. CDR3 nucleotides: TGTGCCAGCAGCCAGACACCGAACACTGAAGCTTTCTTT.

In DNA form, the CDR3 reads TGTGCCACCAGCATAACAGATACGCAGTATTTT. The encoded protein is CATSITDTQYF. V and J are TRBV15 and TRBJ2-3, with D unclear. The germline gives CDR1 LNHNV, CDR2 YYDKDF (reference sequence). V was shortened by 4 bases and J by 3 bases, with 2 bases between the two germline ends. The CDR3 totals 11 residues.

The rearrangement joins TRBV9 to TRBJ1-6, with 9 bases fitting TRBD1. The CDR3 sequence is 15 residues long. Germline-derived CDR1 and CDR2 are SGDLS and YYNGEE. V lost 4 bases and J lost 6; bases outside the gene matches: 5. The CDR3 loop is CASSPSGQGNSPLHF. The CDR3 region has the DNA TGTGCCAGCAGCCCCTCGGGACAGGGTAATTCACCCCTCCACTTT. Complete variable domain (other parts from reference TRBV9 and TRBJ1-6): DSGVTQTPKHLITATGQRVTLRCSPRSGDLSVYWYQQSLDQGLQFLIQYYNGEERAKGNILERFSAQQFPDLHSELNLSSLELGDSALYFCASSPSGQGNSPLHFGNGTRLTVT.

The genes are TRBV5-1 and TRBJ2-7; 8 bases match TRBD1. Trimming removed 1 base from V and 7 bases from J; junction bases left unmatched: 4. Germline values: CDR1 SGHRS, CDR2 YFSETQ. The CDR3 consists of 13 residues. The CDR3 is CASSLTGGREQYF. DNA for the CDR3: TGCGCCAGCAGCTTGACAGGGGGGAGGGAGCAGTACTTC.

The chain employs TRBV7-8 and TRBJ2-5, with D maybe TRBD2 (6 bases). Germline CDR1 and CDR2: SGHVS and FQNEAQ. This CDR3 contains 15 residues. Trimming cost V 5 bases and J 4 bases, with 17 bases left between them. CDR3 region: CASSPVGGGGETQYF. The CDR3 DNA is TGTGCCAGCAGCCCGGTCGGGGGTGGCGGAGAGACCCAGTACTTC.

This clone was found a few times. The gene calls are TRBV5-6 and TRBJ2-5, with 8 positions matching TRBD2. This CDR3 comprises 14 residues. The V gene end was trimmed by 3 bases and the J gene end by 4 bases; junction bases not matched to a gene: 5. CDR1 is SGHDT and CDR2 is YYEEEE in the germline V gene. CDR3 sequence (DNA): TGTGCCAGCAGCTCGGGACTAGATGGAGAGACCCAGTACTTC. Its protein is CASSSGLDGETQYF.

This clone was seen only a few times. The chain employs TRBV6-5 and TRBJ1-1, with D tentatively TRBD1 (6 bases). Germline assignment: CDR1 MNHEY and CDR2 SVGAGI. Trimming pared 5 bases from V and 1 base from J, leaving 8 bases between. The CDR3 is 13 residues long. The CDR3 spells CASSLQGNTEAFF. As DNA, the CDR3 is TGTGCCAGCAGTCTACAGGGGAACACTGAAGCTTTCTTT.

The rearrangement uses TRBV6-4 and TRBJ2-3; 10 bases are shared with TRBD2. Trimming at V came to 3 bases and at J to 0 bases, leaving 3 bases not matched to a gene. Germline V CDR1 and CDR2: MRHNA, SNTAGT. The CDR3 length is 16 residues. The CDR3 DNA follows: TGTGCCAGCAGTGAGCTAGCGGGGGCTAGCACAGATACGCAGTATTTT. Translated, it gives CASSELAGASTDTQYF.

The genes are TRBV5-1 and TRBJ1-2; D is possibly TRBD1 (6 bases). Trimming shortened V by 3 bases and J by 6 bases, and 12 bases separated the two germline ends. The CDR3 runs 13 residues. Germline values: CDR1 SGHRS, CDR2 YFSETQ. The CDR3 sequence is CASSWGRGDGYTF. In DNA form, the CDR3 reads TGCGCCAGCAGCTGGGGGCGTGGGGATGGCTACACCTTC.

The CDR3 DNA is TGTGCCAGCAGGGCCAACTGGAGCCCGGTGGACGAGCAGTACTTC. It translates to CASRANWSPVDEQYF. The gene calls are TRBV27 and TRBJ2-7; no firm D call. CDR1 MNHEY and CDR2 SMNVEV come from the germline V gene (reference sequence). V lost 6 bases and J 5 bases, leaving 20 bases between the germline ends. The CDR3 is 15 amino acids.

The chain carries TRBV10-3 and TRBJ2-5; 10 bases are shared with TRBD2. V dropped 10 bases and J dropped 4; count of bases not matched to a gene: 6. The CDR3 is 13 residues long. Per germline, CDR1 ENHRY and CDR2 SYGVKD. The CDR3 reads CATQREGRETQYF. The CDR3 DNA sequence: TGTGCCACGCAGCGGGAGGGCAGAGAGACCCAGTACTTC.